The 30 T cell receptor beta chains listed next were all sequenced from one sample in a study of shared clonotypes between healthy human individuals. Some clones are missing from TCRdb's copy, which holds only in-frame ones; the method was immunoSEQ multiplex PCR. The sample lists about 2 million clones; about 95% were seen once. The naive CD8 population came from CD45RO-negative cells selected for CCR7, without terminally differentiated effector memory CD45RA+ cells. Sequencing was done on a sample of naive CD8+ T cells sorted from blood. All receptors come from a man in his late teens or twenties in good health.

This clone was seen more than once but under ten times. The sample has other DNA sequences that encode this CDR3 too. This sequence joins TRBV7-9 and TRBJ1-1; D uncertain. The CDR3 runs to 12 residues. The V end lost 4 bases, the J end lost 5 bases, and 8 bases lay between the germline ends. Germline values: CDR1 SEHNR, CDR2 FQNEAQ (reference sequence). The CDR3 sequence: CASSSQGTEAFF. DNA for the CDR3: TGTGCCAGCAGCTCTCAAGGGACTGAAGCTTTCTTT.

The chain carries TRBV30 and TRBJ1-2; 7 nucleotides match TRBD1. This CDR3 is built from 14 residues. The V and J ends lost 0 bases and 5 bases, in that order; junction bases with no gene match: 6. Germline CDR1 reads GTSNPN; CDR2 reads SVGIG (reference sequence). The CDR3 is CAWSVQTGPYGYTF. In nucleotides, the CDR3 is TGTGCCTGGAGTGTGCAGACAGGGCCATATGGCTACACCTTC. Full variable domain (remainder filled in from reference TRBV30 and TRBJ1-2): SQTIHQWPATLVQPVGSPLSLECTVEGTSNPNLYWYRQAAGRGLQLLFYSVGIGQISSEVPQNLSASRPQDRQFILSSKKLLLSDSGFYLCAWSVQTGPYGYTFGSGTRLTVV.

The J gene is TRBJ2-7, the V gene TRBV2; the D gene is possibly TRBD2 (5 bases). Between the trimmed V and J ends, which lost 5 bases and 3 bases, there was a span of 17 bases. Germline V gene sequence: CDR1 SNHLY, CDR2 FYNNEI. This CDR3 region has 15 residues. This chain's CDR3 is CASSPLRGEGYEQYF. CDR3 sequence (DNA): TGTGCCAGCAGTCCCCTACGGGGTGAGGGCTACGAGCAGTACTTC.

V usage is TRBV7-9 and J usage is TRBJ1-2; TRBD1 is a possible D gene (6 bases). CDR3 length: 16 amino acids. Germline V gene sequence: CDR1 SEHNR, CDR2 FQNEAQ (reference sequence). V was pared by 4 bases and J by 2 bases, with 17 bases between. The CDR3 protein is CASSSTEGTLNYGYTF. CDR3 coding DNA: TGTGCCAGCAGCTCTACCGAGGGGACACTAAACTATGGCTACACCTTC.

The chain joins TRBV6-9 to TRBJ2-2; TRBD2 is a possible D gene (6 bases). Per the germline V gene, CDR1 is MNHGY and CDR2 is SVAAGI. CDR3 length: 19 residues. Trimming shortened V by 6 bases and J by 1 base, and 24 bases separated the two germline ends. The CDR3 is CASRHPGGVGGLNTGELFF. For the CDR3, the DNA is TGTGCCAGCAGGCACCCAGGCGGGGTGGGCGGATTGAACACCGGGGAGCTGTTTTTT.

The chain couples TRBV4-3 to TRBJ2-7; 9 nucleotides align to TRBD2. This CDR3 contains 19 residues. V dropped 4 bases and J dropped 4; count of bases not matched to a gene: 20. In germline, CDR1 is LGHNA, CDR2 YSLEER. CDR3 region: CASSPHSKWTSDRGYEQYF. The CDR3, as DNA: TGCGCCAGCAGCCCGCACTCCAAATGGACTAGCGATAGGGGATACGAGCAGTACTTC.

The J gene is TRBJ2-7, the V gene TRBV4-3; TRBD2 matches 10 bases. CDR3 length: 20 amino acids. V dropped 0 bases and J dropped 1; count of bases not matched to a gene: 15. The germline V gene has CDR1 LGHNA and CDR2 YSLEER. CDR3: CASSQERLAGENRFSYEQYF. The CDR3 DNA is TGCGCCAGCAGCCAAGAACGTCTAGCGGGAGAAAACCGATTTTCCTACGAGCAGTACTTC.

The chain has TRBV5-1 and TRBJ2-1, with a tentative D call TRBD2 (5 bases). CDR1 and CDR2 from the germline V gene are SGHRS and YFSETQ. CDR3 length equals 15 residues. With 0 bases removed from V and 8 bases from J, the gap between germline ends came to 15 bases. CDR3 loop: CASSLGITRSDEQFF. CDR3 sequence (DNA): TGCGCCAGCAGCTTGGGGATTACTAGGAGTGATGAGCAGTTCTTC.

This clone occurred once. This chain links TRBV7-2 with TRBJ1-2; 9 bases match TRBD1. Looked up from germline, CDR1 is SGHTA and CDR2 is FQGNSA. The CDR3 has 15 amino acids. With V trimmed by 5 bases and J by 6 bases, 10 bases remained unmatched. The CDR3 loop reads CASSPRQGVMNGYTF. DNA for the CDR3: TGTGCCAGCAGCCCCCGACAGGGGGTGATGAATGGCTACACCTTC.

The J gene is TRBJ1-4, the V gene TRBV2; tentative D call: TRBD1 (5 bases). Germline CDR1 SNHLY, CDR2 FYNNEI. Trimming removed 4 bases from V and 8 bases from J, with 20 bases in between. The CDR3 is 16 amino acids. The chain's CDR3 is CASSASGRDRGEKLFF. CDR3 nucleotide sequence: TGTGCCAGCAGTGCCTCAGGGAGGGACCGAGGAGAAAAACTGTTTTTT.

J is TRBJ2-5 and V is TRBV29-1; 7 bases map to TRBD2. The CDR3 has 13 residues. Germline-derived CDR1 and CDR2 are SQVTM and ANQGSEA. V lost 8 bases, J lost 5 bases, and 11 bases stayed unmatched. The CDR3 sequence: CSIWGGSRETQYF. DNA of the CDR3: TGCAGCATCTGGGGAGGGTCCCGGGAGACCCAGTACTTC.

This chain joins TRBV6-1 and TRBJ2-7, with D unresolved. The CDR3 extends over 16 amino acids. Germline-derived CDR1 and CDR2 are MNHNS and SASEGT. V was trimmed by 3 bases and J by 0 bases, leaving 15 bases between them. The CDR3 spells CASSEEPGWSSYEQYF. The CDR3, as DNA: TGTGCCAGCAGTGAGGAACCGGGTTGGAGCTCCTACGAGCAGTACTTC.

Turning to this clone: Other DNA sequences in the same sample also yield this CDR3. CDR3 DNA: TGTGCCAGCAGCTTGAGACAGGGTGGCACAGATACGCAGTATTTT. Translating it yields CASSLRQGGTDTQYF. The chain joins TRBV11-3 to TRBJ2-3; TRBD1 matches at 7 bases. The V gene end was trimmed by 3 bases and the J gene end by 1 base; junction bases not matched to a gene: 4. CDR3 length: 15 amino acids. Germline V gene data show CDR1 as SGHNT and CDR2 as YENEEA.

The rearrangement links TRBV7-8 to TRBJ1-2; weak D call: TRBD1 (6 bases). This CDR3 comprises 15 residues. Trimming removed 2 bases at V and 3 bases at J, with 13 bases between. Germline values: CDR1 SGHVS, CDR2 FQNEAQ. The CDR3 here is CASSLLPGQDYGYTF. The CDR3 nucleotides read TGTGCCAGCAGCTTATTACCGGGACAAGACTATGGCTACACCTTC.

The rearrangement joins TRBV7-9 to TRBJ2-1, with unresolved D. Germline V lookup: CDR1 SEHNR, CDR2 FQNEAQ (reference sequence). The CDR3 totals 13 residues. The V gene lost 11 bases and the J gene lost 6 bases, with 17 bases spanning the gap. As DNA, the CDR3 is TGTGCCGTCTCCCAAGCGCAGGTCAATGAGCAGTTCTTC. Protein sequence: CAVSQAQVNEQFF.

This clone has only a few counts. The chain links TRBV4-1 to TRBJ2-7; maybe TRBD2 (6 bases). The germline V gene encodes CDR1 MGHRA and CDR2 YSYEKL. V lost 0 bases to trimming and J lost 4 bases, with 16 bases between them. The CDR3 is 16 residues long. CDR3 nucleotide sequence: TGCGCCAGCAGCCAAGATCCGCGGGGAGCGAATTACGAGCAGTACTTC. This translates into CASSQDPRGANYEQYF.

About this clone itself: Additional DNA sequences in this sample encode the identical CDR3. This rearrangement joins TRBV9 to TRBJ2-7; 11 bases are shared with TRBD2. Germline values: CDR1 SGDLS, CDR2 YYNGEE. Unmatched junction bases numbered 4, after V lost 3 bases and J lost 2 bases. The CDR3 is 15 residues long. Written as DNA, the CDR3 is TGTGCCAGCAGCGCGGGGACTAGCGGAGCCTACGAGCAGTACTTC. Translating gives CASSAGTSGAYEQYF.

This chain connects TRBV29-1 to TRBJ2-4; D possibly corresponds to TRBD2 (6 bases). V lost 7 bases and J lost 10, with 17 bases in between. In germline, CDR1 is SQVTM, CDR2 ANQGSEA. The CDR3 extends over 12 amino acids. Written as DNA, the CDR3 is TGCAGCGCTCATCTGGGACTTGGGATTCAGTACTTC. This translates into CSAHLGLGIQYF.

The chain is built from TRBV11-2 and TRBJ1-2; D gene uncertain. The germline CDR1 and CDR2 sequences are SGHAT and FQNNGV. V was clipped by 2 bases and J by 2 bases, with 12 bases between them. This CDR3 contains 15 residues. CDR3 region: CASSLSGSFNYGYTF. The CDR3 nucleotides read TGTGCCAGCAGCTTATCCGGCAGCTTCAACTATGGCTACACCTTC.

The chain links TRBV4-1 to TRBJ2-7; 11 bases match TRBD2. Unmatched junction bases numbered 9, after V lost 4 bases and J lost 4 bases. The length of the CDR3 is 16 residues. Germline lookup yields CDR1 MGHRA and CDR2 YSYEKL. The CDR3 region has the DNA TGCGCCAGCAGCCTCCAGACTAGCGGGAAATCATACGAGCAGTACTTC. It is translated as CASSLQTSGKSYEQYF.

The chain couples TRBV10-3 to TRBJ2-1; TRBD2 might be the D (8 bases). The germline V and J ends were trimmed by 7 bases and 8 bases, with 21 bases remaining between them. Germline loops: CDR1 ENHRY, CDR2 SYGVKD. The CDR3 sequence is 15 residues long. The DNA for the CDR3 is TGTGCCATCACATCCGGGACTAGGGGGACAGATGAGCAGTTCTTC. Residues: CAITSGTRGTDEQFF.

The rearrangement joins TRBV27 to TRBJ2-5; TRBD1 agrees at 7 bases. The CDR3 extends over 15 amino acids. CDR1 MNHEY and CDR2 SMNVEV come from the germline V gene (reference sequence). Trimming removed 3 bases from V and 4 bases from J; junction bases left unmatched: 8. CDR3 nucleotides: TGTGCCAGCAGTTTGTTTACAGGGGACGGAGAGACCCAGTACTTC. Residues: CASSLFTGDGETQYF.

This chain joins TRBV11-1 and TRBJ2-7; D possibly uses TRBD1 or TRBD2 (5 bases each). Germline CDR1 and CDR2: SGHAT and FQDESV (reference sequence). The germline V and J ends were trimmed by 5 bases and 6 bases, with 20 bases remaining between them. The CDR3 loop spans 15 amino acids. The CDR3 DNA sequence: TGTGCCAGCAGCATTCCCCGGGGCAGTGGCGTCGAGCAGTACTTC. It codes for CASSIPRGSGVEQYF.

The V call is TRBV27, the J call TRBJ1-1; TRBD1 is a possible D gene (6 bases). This CDR3 comprises 15 residues. CDR1 is MNHEY, CDR2 SMNVEV, per germline (reference sequence). Trimming removed 8 bases at V and 6 bases at J, with 22 bases between. Written as DNA, the CDR3 is TGTGCCAGCTCGGCCCAAGGGACAACCATCTCTGAAGCTTTCTTT. It is translated as CASSAQGTTISEAFF.

The rearrangement uses TRBV4-1 and TRBJ2-5; 8 bases line up with TRBD1. Germline CDR1 and CDR2: MGHRA and YSYEKL. The V segment lost 3 bases and the J segment 5 bases; nucleotides outside the gene matches: 5. The CDR3 has 14 amino acids. The CDR3 here is CASSQDRVRETQYF. The DNA of the CDR3 is TGCGCCAGCAGCCAGGACAGGGTGAGGGAGACCCAGTACTTC.

The rearrangement joins TRBV5-1 to TRBJ2-6; D unresolved. Trimming removed 1 base at V and 1 base at J, with 9 bases between. This CDR3 is 16 amino acids long. Germline V gene sequence: CDR1 SGHRS, CDR2 YFSETQ. CDR3 residues: CASSLPPISGANVLTF. DNA of the CDR3: TGCGCCAGCAGCTTGCCGCCGATATCTGGGGCCAACGTCCTGACTTTC.

The V call is TRBV7-9, the J call TRBJ2-7; no firm D call. The CDR3 has 13 residues. Germline loops: CDR1 SEHNR, CDR2 FQNEAQ (reference sequence). The V end was cut by 5 bases, the J end by 5 bases, with 13 bases between. The CDR3 nucleotides are TGTGCCAGCAGCCCGGACCTATCGGACGAGCAGTACTTC. Translating it yields CASSPDLSDEQYF. Full variable domain (outside the CDR3, taken from reference TRBV7-9 and TRBJ2-7): DTGVSQNPRHKITKRGQNVTFRCDPISEHNRLYWYRQTLGQGPEFLTYFQNEAQLEKSRLLSDRFSAERPKGSFSTLEIQRTEQGDSAMYLCASSPDLSDEQYFGPGTRLTVT.

The chain couples TRBV4-1 to TRBJ1-3, with a weak D call TRBD1 (6 bases). Germline V CDR1 and CDR2: MGHRA, YSYEKL. This CDR3 contains 15 residues. V lost 3 bases and J 1 base, leaving 10 bases between the germline ends. For the CDR3, the DNA is TGCGCCAGCAGCCAGATACAGGGTTCTGGAAACACCATATATTTT. This translates into CASSQIQGSGNTIYF.

As for this clone: The sample holds other DNA sequences that translate to the same CDR3. This rearrangement joins TRBV19 to TRBJ2-7; D is unclear. The germline V gene has CDR1 LNHDA and CDR2 SQIVND (reference sequence). Trimming left V 0 bases short and J 4 bases short, with 7 bases between. The CDR3 runs 13 residues. The CDR3 DNA is TGTGCCAGTAGTATAGATCTGGAATACGAGCAGTACTTC. This codes for CASSIDLEYEQYF.

The genes are TRBV5-8 and TRBJ1-2; D possibly corresponds to TRBD1 (6 bases). V lost 3 bases and J lost 4, with 16 bases in between. This CDR3 is 15 amino acids long. Germline loops: CDR1 SGHTS, CDR2 YDEGEE. Here the CDR3 DNA reads TGTGCCAGCAGCTCGACTATCAGGGGCACCTATGGCTACACCTTC. It is translated as CASSSTIRGTYGYTF. The variable domain in full, with the rest retrieved from reference TRBV5-8 and TRBJ1-2, is EAGVTQSPTHLIKTRGQQATLRCSPISGHTSVYWYQQALGLGLQFLLWYDEGEERNRGNFPPRFSGRQFPNYSSELNVNALELEDSALYLCASSSTIRGTYGYTFGSGTRLTVV.